This TCR beta chain was retrieved from a study of T cell changes during pregnancy in multiple sclerosis. The method was immunoSEQ multiplex PCR; TCRdb's version includes in-frame clones alone and lacks a portion of them. The sample lists tens of thousands of clones; roughly 91% were seen once. The V and J ends lost 4 bases and 3 bases respectively, with 11 bases between them. The CDR3 is 13 residues long. The germline gives CDR1 SGHDT, CDR2 YYEEEE. Sequenced here: CD4+ T cells from peripheral blood mononuclear cells, sampled in the second trimester of pregnancy. The V and J genes are TRBV5-6 and TRBJ2-7; weak D call: TRBD1 (5 bases). The clonotype was recovered from a female donor with multiple sclerosis, enrolled in a pregnancy study. CDR3 in amino acids: CASSQDSLYEQYF. In DNA, the CDR3 is TGTGCCAGCAGCCAAGACAGTCTCTACGAGCAGTACTTC.